This record covers a single T cell receptor beta chain. Thyroid surgery was preceded by no treatment in any patient. TCRdb re-called the PCR reads with MiXCR. The sample has 30,000 to 40,000 clones, about a fifth seen once. CDR3 length equals 15 residues. Germline-derived CDR1 and CDR2 are MNHEY and SVGAGI. V was cut by 2 bases and J by 1 base, with 11 bases left in between. This entry is derived from a study of metastatic and nonmetastatic thyroid tumors. The sequence derives from a male donor with papillary thyroid cancer or a benign thyroid nodule (not recorded which). Some clones in this sample may be carry-over from other donors' samples. Sequenced input: tumor tissue. This rearrangement joins TRBV6-5 to TRBJ1-1, with D perhaps matching TRBD1 (5 bases). The CDR3 spells CASSYTRATNTEAFF. DNA of the CDR3: TGTGCCAGCAGTTACACCAGGGCCACGAACACTGAAGCTTTCTTT.